The 10 T cell receptor beta chains listed next were all sequenced from one sample in a study of blood T cells in healthy people across ages. Next came a second PCR, run for roughly 6 to 11 cycles, which used a sample-barcoded 5' primer along with a J-beta primer mix. TCRdb redid the calling of the 5' RACE reads with MiXCR, one entry per CDR3 protein. The data show over 1,500,000 distinct CDR3 sequences, 35% to 50% seen once. The sample was blood. These receptors all stem from a human donor in good health.

This chain connects TRBV5-1 to TRBJ2-5; D possibly corresponds to TRBD1 (6 bases). Trimming took off 3 bases at V and 11 bases at J, with 20 bases between the two ends. Germline-derived CDR1 and CDR2 are SGHRS and YFSETQ. The CDR3 loop spans 14 amino acids. CDR3 coding DNA: TGCGCCAGCAGCTCCGAGGGGGTTTCCTACGGGCAGTACTTC. This gives the protein CASSSEGVSYGQYF.

Only a few counts were recorded for this clonotype. The gene calls are TRBV6-6 and TRBJ2-7, with D perhaps matching TRBD1 (5 bases). The V end lost 6 bases, the J end lost 1 base, and 10 bases lay between the germline ends. The germline V gene encodes CDR1 MNHNY and CDR2 SVGAGI (reference sequence). The CDR3 is 13 amino acids. The CDR3 loop reads CASSRRQSYEQYF. The CDR3 DNA reads TGTGCCAGCAGCCGAAGACAGTCCTACGAGCAGTACTTC.

Notes on this clonotype: A read error may account for a junction end that differs from germline. The chain carries TRBV7-2 and TRBJ2-1; unclear D gene. Germline loops: CDR1 SGHTA, CDR2 FQGNSA. This CDR3 has 11 residues. CDR3 sequence (DNA): TGTGCCAGCAGCCTCTTTCCGGAGCGGTTCTTC. Protein product: CASSLFPERFF.

The chain carries TRBV7-9 and TRBJ1-2, with D perhaps matching TRBD1 (5 bases). CDR1 and CDR2 from the germline V gene are SEHNR and FQNEAQ (reference sequence). V lost 1 base, J lost 12 bases, and 15 bases lay in between. CDR3 length equals 13 residues. The CDR3 nucleotides are TGTGCCAGCAGCTTAGACAGGTCGAAAGGCCACACCTTC. Translation: CASSLDRSKGHTF.

V gene TRBV4-3 combines with J gene TRBJ2-7, with 7 bases lining up with TRBD1. The CDR3 has 13 residues. V dropped 0 bases and J dropped 7; count of bases not matched to a gene: 3. CDR1 is LGHNA, CDR2 YSLEER, per germline. The CDR3 protein is CASSQDSRGEQYF. In DNA form, the CDR3 reads TGCGCCAGCAGCCAAGATAGCAGGGGGGAGCAGTACTTC.

This clonotype turned up a few times. V gene TRBV7-9 combines with J gene TRBJ2-2; D uncertain. The V gene lost 11 bases and the J gene lost 7 bases, with 8 bases spanning the gap. CDR1 is SEHNR, CDR2 FQNEAQ, per germline (reference sequence). The length of the CDR3 is 10 residues. CDR3 loop: CAAGSGELFF. In nucleotides, the CDR3 is TGTGCCGCTGGAAGCGGGGAGCTGTTTTTT.

This clonotype appeared once. V is TRBV21-1 and J is TRBJ2-7; the tabulated D call, TRBD1, remains unverified against the DNA. TRBV21-1 is assigned pseudogene status. CDR3 length: 14 residues. CDR3 in DNA: TGTACCAGCAATAACAGGGGGAAGGACTACGAGCAGTACTTC. Encoded protein: CTSNNRGKDYEQYF.

The V gene is TRBV6-5, the J gene TRBJ1-2, with TRBD1 as a possible D gene (5 bases). CDR3 size: 13 residues. CDR1 MNHEY and CDR2 SVGAGI come from the germline V gene. V lost 6 bases and J lost 8, with 16 bases in between. CDR3 loop: CASSNGGSDGYTF. In nucleotides, the CDR3 is TGTGCCAGCAGCAATGGGGGGAGCGACGGCTACACCTTC.

Regarding this clonotype: Possible read error: a much larger clone is one base away. The V and J genes are TRBV7-3 and TRBJ2-6; 7 bases agree with TRBD1. This CDR3 is 16 amino acids long. The germline CDR1 and CDR2 sequences are SGHTA and FQGTGA. CDR3 DNA sequence: TGTGCCAGCAGCCCCCGGACAGGCTCTGGGACCAACGTCCTGACTTTC. Translating gives CASSPRTGSGTNVLTF.

The sample holds a few counts of this clonotype. The CDR3 reads CATSEMAGEAYEQYF. The CDR3 DNA is TGTGCCACCAGTGAGATGGCAGGGGAGGCGTACGAGCAGTACTTC. V is TRBV24-1 and J is TRBJ2-7; perhaps D is TRBD1 or TRBD2 (6 bases each). Trimming cost V 4 bases and J 4 bases, with 16 bases left between them. The germline V gene has CDR1 KGHDR and CDR2 SFDVKD. This CDR3 region has 15 residues.